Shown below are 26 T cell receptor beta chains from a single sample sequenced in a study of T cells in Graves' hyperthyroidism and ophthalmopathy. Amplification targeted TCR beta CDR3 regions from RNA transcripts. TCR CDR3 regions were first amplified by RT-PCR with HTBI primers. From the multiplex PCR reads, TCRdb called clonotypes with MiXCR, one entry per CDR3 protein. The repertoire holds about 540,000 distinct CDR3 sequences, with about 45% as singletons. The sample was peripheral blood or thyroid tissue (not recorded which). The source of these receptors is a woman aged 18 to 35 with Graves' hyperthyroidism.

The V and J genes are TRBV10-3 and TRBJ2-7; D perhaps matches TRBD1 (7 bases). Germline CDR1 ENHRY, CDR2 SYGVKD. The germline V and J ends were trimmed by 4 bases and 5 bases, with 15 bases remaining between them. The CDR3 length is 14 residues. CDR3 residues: CAISASSRGDEQYF. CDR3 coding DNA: TGTGCCATCAGTGCCAGCAGCAGGGGGGACGAGCAGTACTTC.

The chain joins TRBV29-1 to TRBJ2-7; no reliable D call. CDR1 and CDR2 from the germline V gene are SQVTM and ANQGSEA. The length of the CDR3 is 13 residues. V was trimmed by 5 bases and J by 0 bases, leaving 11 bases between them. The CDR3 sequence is CSVSQSSSYEQYF. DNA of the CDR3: TGCAGCGTTTCTCAGTCCTCCTCCTACGAGCAGTACTTC.

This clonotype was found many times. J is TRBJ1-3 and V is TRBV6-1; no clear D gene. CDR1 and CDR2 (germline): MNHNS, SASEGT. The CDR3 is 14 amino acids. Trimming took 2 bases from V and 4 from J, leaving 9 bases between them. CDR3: CASSEYGAGNTIYF. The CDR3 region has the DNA TGTGCCAGCAGTGAATATGGCGCCGGAAACACCATATATTTT.

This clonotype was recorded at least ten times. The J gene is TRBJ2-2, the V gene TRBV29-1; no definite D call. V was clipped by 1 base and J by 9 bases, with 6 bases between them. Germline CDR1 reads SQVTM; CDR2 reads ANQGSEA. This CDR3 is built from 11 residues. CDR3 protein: CSVEGQRELFF. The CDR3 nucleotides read TGCAGCGTTGAAGGCCAGCGGGAGCTGTTTTTT.

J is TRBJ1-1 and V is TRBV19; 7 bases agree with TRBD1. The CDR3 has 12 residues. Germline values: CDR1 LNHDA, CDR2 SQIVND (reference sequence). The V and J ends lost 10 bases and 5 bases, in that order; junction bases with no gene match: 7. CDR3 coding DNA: TGTGCCACTTGGACAGGCGCTACTGAAGCTTTCTTT. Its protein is CATWTGATEAFF.

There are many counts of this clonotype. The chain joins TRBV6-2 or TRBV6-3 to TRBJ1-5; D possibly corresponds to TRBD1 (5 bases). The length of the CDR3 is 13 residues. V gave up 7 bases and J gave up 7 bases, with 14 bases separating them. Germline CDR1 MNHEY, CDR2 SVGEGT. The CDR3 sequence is CASTLLGEQPQHF. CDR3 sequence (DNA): TGTGCCAGCACTCTCTTGGGGGAACAGCCCCAGCATTTT.

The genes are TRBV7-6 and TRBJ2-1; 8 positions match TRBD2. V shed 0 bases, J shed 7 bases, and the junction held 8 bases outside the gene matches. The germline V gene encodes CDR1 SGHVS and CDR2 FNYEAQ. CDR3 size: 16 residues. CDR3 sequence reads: CASSLAQGTSRNEQFF. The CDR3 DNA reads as TGTGCCAGCAGCTTAGCGCAAGGGACTAGTCGAAATGAGCAGTTCTTC.

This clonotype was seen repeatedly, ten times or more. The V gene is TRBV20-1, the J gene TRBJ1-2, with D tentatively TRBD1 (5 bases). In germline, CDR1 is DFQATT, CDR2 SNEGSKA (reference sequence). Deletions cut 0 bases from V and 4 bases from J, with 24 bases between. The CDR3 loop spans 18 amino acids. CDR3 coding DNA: TGCAGTGCTAGAGAGGGACTGGGCAGGATCGATGTGACCTATGGCTACACCTTC. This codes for CSAREGLGRIDVTYGYTF.

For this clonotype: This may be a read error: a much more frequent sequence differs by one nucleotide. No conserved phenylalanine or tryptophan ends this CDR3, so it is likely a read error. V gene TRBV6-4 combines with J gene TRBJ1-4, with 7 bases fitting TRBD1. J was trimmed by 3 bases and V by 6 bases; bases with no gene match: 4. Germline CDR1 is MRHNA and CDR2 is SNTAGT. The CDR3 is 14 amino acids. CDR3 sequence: CASRVTGANEKLFL. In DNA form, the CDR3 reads TGTGCCAGCAGAGTCACAGGGGCTAATGAAAAACTGTTTCTT.

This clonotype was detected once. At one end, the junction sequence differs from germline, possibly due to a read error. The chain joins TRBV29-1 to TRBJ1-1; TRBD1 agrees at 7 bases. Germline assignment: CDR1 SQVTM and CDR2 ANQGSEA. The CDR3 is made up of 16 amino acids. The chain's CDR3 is CSVERLVGTANTDAFF. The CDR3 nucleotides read TGCAGCGTGGAAAGACTAGTAGGGACAGCAAACACTGACGCTTTCTTT.

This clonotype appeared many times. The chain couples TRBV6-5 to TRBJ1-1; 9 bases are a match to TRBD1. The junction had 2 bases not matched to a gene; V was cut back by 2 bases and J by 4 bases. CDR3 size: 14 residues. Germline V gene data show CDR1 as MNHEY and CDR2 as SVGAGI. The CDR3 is CASSYRGQGTEAFF. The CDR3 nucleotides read TGTGCCAGCAGTTACCGGGGACAGGGCACTGAAGCTTTCTTT.

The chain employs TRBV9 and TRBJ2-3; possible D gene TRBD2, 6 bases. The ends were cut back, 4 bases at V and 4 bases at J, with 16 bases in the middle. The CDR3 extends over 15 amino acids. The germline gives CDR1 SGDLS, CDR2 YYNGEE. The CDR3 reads CASSPSAASADTQYF. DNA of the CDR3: TGTGCCAGCAGCCCTTCAGCGGCTAGCGCAGATACGCAGTATTTT.

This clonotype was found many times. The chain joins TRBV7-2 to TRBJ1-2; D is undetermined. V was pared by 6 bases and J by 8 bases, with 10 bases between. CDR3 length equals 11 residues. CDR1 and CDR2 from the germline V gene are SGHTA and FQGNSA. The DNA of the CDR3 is TGTGCCAGCAGGGGTTACCGCGGCTACACCTTC. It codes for CASRGYRGYTF.

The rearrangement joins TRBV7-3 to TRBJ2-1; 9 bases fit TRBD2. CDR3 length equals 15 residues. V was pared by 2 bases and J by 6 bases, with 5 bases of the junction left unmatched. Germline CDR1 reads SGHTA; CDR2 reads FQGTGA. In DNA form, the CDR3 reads TGTGCCAGCAGCTTAGGCGGGAGGGCCAGCAATGAGCAGTTCTTC. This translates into CASSLGGRASNEQFF.

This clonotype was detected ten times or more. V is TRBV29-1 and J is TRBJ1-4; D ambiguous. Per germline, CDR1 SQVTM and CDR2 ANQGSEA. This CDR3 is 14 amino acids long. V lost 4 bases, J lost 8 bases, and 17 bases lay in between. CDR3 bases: TGCAGCGTTGCTCTTGGACGGATCGCCGAAAAACTGTTTTTT. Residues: CSVALGRIAEKLFF.

The DNA of the CDR3 is TGCAGCACAACAGCTCGAAACACTGAAGCTTTCTTT. It specifies CSTTARNTEAFF. This sequence joins TRBV20-1 and TRBJ1-1, with D unclear. The CDR3 totals 12 residues. The germline V gene has CDR1 DFQATT and CDR2 SNEGSKA (reference sequence).

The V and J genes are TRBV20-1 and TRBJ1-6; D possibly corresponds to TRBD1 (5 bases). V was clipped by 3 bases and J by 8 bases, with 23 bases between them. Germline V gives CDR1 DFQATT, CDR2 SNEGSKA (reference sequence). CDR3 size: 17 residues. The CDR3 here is CSASTPSGGREDSPLHF. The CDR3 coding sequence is TGCAGTGCTAGTACGCCTAGCGGGGGTAGAGAGGATTCACCCCTCCACTTT.

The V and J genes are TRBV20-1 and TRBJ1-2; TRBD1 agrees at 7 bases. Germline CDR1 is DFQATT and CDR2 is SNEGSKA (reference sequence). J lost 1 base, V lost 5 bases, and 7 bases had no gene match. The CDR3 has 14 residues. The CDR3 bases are TGCAGTGCTCCTCGGGACAGTTTTAACTATGGCTACACCTTC. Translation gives CSAPRDSFNYGYTF.

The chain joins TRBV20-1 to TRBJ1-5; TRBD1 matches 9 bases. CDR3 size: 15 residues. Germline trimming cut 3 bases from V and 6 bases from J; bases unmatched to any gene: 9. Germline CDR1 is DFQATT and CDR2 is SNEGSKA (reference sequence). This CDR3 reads CSASEGTGTGQPQHF. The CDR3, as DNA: TGCAGTGCTAGTGAAGGGACAGGGACGGGTCAGCCCCAGCATTTT.

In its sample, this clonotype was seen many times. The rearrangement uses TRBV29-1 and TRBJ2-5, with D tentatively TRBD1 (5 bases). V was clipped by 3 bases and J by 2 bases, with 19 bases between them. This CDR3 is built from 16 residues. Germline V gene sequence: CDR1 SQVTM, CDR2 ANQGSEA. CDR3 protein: CSVDGASGFFQETQYF. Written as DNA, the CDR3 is TGCAGCGTTGATGGGGCCTCGGGCTTCTTTCAAGAGACCCAGTACTTC.

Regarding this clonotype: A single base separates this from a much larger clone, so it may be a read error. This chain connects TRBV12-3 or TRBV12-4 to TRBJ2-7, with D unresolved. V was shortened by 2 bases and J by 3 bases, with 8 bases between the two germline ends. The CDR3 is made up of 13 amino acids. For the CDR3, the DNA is TGTGCCAGCAGTTTAATGGGTAACTACGAGCAGTACTTC. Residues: CASSLMGNYEQYF.

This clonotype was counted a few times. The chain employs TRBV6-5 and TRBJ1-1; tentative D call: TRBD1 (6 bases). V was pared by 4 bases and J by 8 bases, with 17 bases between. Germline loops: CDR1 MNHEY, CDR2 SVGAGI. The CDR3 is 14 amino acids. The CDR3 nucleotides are TGTGCCAGCAGTTTTGGGGGGCGCCGACAGGAAGCTTTCTTT. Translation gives CASSFGGRRQEAFF.

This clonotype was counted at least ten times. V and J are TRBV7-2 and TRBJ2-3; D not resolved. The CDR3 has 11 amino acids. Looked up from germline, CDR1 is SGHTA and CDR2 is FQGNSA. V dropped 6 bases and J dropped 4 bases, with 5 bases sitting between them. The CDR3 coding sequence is TGTGCCAGCAGTCAAGCAGATACGCAGTATTTT. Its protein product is CASSQADTQYF. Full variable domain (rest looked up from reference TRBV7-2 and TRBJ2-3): GAGVSQSPSNKVTEKGKDVELRCDPISGHTALYWYRQSLGQGLEFLIYFQGNSAPDKSGLPSDRFSAERTGGSVSTLTIQRTQQEDSAVYLCASSQADTQYFGPGTRLTVL.

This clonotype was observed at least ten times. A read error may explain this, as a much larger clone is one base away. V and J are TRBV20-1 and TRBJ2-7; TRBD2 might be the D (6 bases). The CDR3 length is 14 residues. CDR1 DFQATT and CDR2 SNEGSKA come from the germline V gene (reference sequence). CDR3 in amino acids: CRDLGGTSYNEQYF. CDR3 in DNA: TGCAGGGACTTGGGGGGAACTTCCTACAATGAGCAGTACTTC.

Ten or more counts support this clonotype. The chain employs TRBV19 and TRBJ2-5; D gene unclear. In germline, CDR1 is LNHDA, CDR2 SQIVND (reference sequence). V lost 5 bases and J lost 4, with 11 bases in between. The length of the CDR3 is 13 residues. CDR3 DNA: TGTGCCAGTAGTTTCCGGGTCCCAGAGACCCAGTACTTC. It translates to CASSFRVPETQYF.

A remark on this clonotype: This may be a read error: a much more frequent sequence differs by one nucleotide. CDR3 in DNA: TGTGCCAGCAGTCAGACAGGGGTTGTGGAAATACTGTTTTTT. It is translated as CASSQTGVVEILFF. This sequence joins TRBV2 and TRBJ1-4; 8 bases agree with TRBD1. Per the germline V gene, CDR1 is SNHLY and CDR2 is FYNNEI. The CDR3 has 14 amino acids.